The 14 T cell receptor beta chains below were found in one sample sequenced in a study of blood T cell repertoires in COVID-19. Clones were read by immunoSEQ multiplex PCR, and TCRdb kept only the in-frame ones, dropping some. The sample comprises fewer than 250,000 clones, under 90% of which are singletons, and around 2% rests with the top ten. Material: PBMCs or T cells enriched from blood (not recorded which). Receptors were obtained from a man in his 60s who had recovered from COVID-19.

The rearrangement uses TRBV7-3 and TRBJ1-6; 7 nucleotides agree with TRBD1. This CDR3 is 13 amino acids long. Germline assignment: CDR1 SGHTA and CDR2 FQGTGA. Trimming took 3 bases from V and 11 from J; bases not matched to a gene: 4. This CDR3 reads CASSLTGNPPLHF. CDR3 bases: TGTGCCAGCAGCTTGACAGGGAACCCACCCCTCCACTTT.

The chain combines TRBV10-3 with TRBJ1-1, with D maybe TRBD1 (5 bases). CDR1 and CDR2 from the germline V gene are ENHRY and SYGVKD. This CDR3 comprises 17 residues. Deletions cut 0 bases from V and 2 bases from J, with 16 bases between. CDR3 residues: CAISESRPDSPNTEAFF. CDR3 nucleotides: TGTGCCATCAGTGAGTCACGCCCCGACAGTCCTAACACTGAAGCTTTCTTT.

The J gene is TRBJ1-5, the V gene TRBV19; 7 bases are a match to TRBD1. This CDR3 region has 15 residues. J lost 4 bases, V lost 6 bases, and 9 bases had no gene match. CDR1 LNHDA and CDR2 SQIVND come from the germline V gene (reference sequence). The CDR3 loop is CASRTRQGGNQPQHF. CDR3 nucleotide sequence: TGTGCCAGTAGGACTAGACAGGGTGGGAATCAGCCCCAGCATTTT. Variable domain in full (rest from reference TRBV19 and TRBJ1-5): DGGITQSPKYLFRKEGQNVTLSCEQNLNHDAMYWYRQDPGQGLRLIYYSQIVNDFQKGDIAEGYSVSREKKESFPLTVTSAQKNPTAFYLCASRTRQGGNQPQHFGDGTRLSIL.

This clone was observed a few times. This chain connects TRBV5-6 to TRBJ1-2; no clear D gene. Germline lookup yields CDR1 SGHDT and CDR2 YYEEEE. CDR3 length: 12 amino acids. Between the trimmed V and J ends, which lost 0 bases and 7 bases, there was a span of 7 bases. The CDR3 coding sequence is TGTGCCAGCAGCTTGGGGTCGGGTGGCTACACCTTC. This encodes CASSLGSGGYTF.

The genes are TRBV6-2 or TRBV6-3 and TRBJ1-2; possible D gene TRBD1, 5 bases. CDR3 length: 12 residues. Germline assignment: CDR1 MNHEY and CDR2 SVGEGT. The ends were cut back, 4 bases at V and 4 bases at J, with 7 bases in the middle. CDR3 residues: CASSSDTYGYTF. For the CDR3, the DNA is TGTGCCAGCAGTTCGGACACCTATGGCTACACCTTC.

V is TRBV4-3 and J is TRBJ2-7; weak D call: TRBD1 (5 bases). Trimming took 0 bases from V and 4 from J, leaving 7 bases between them. Germline loops: CDR1 LGHNA, CDR2 YSLEER. The CDR3 spans 13 residues. CDR3: CASSQETGYEQYF. In DNA form, the CDR3 reads TGCGCCAGCAGCCAAGAAACAGGTTACGAGCAGTACTTC.

This clone has only one observation. The J gene is TRBJ2-3, the V gene TRBV5-6; D is unresolved. Trimming removed 2 bases at V and 5 bases at J, with 6 bases between. Germline values: CDR1 SGHDT, CDR2 YYEEEE. The length of the CDR3 is 12 residues. CDR3 DNA sequence: TGTGCCAGCAGCTTTGGGCTAGATACGCAGTATTTT. This codes for CASSFGLDTQYF. Variable domain in full (rest from reference TRBV5-6 and TRBJ2-3): DAGVTQSPTHLIKTRGQQVTLRCSPKSGHDTVSWYQQALGQGPQFIFQYYEEEERQRGNFPDRFSGHQFPNYSSELNVNALLLGDSALYLCASSFGLDTQYFGPGTRLTVL.

V is TRBV27 and J is TRBJ2-3; D uncertain. V shed 2 bases and J shed 2 bases, with 11 bases lying between them. This CDR3 has 15 residues. CDR1 is MNHEY and CDR2 is SMNVEV in the germline V gene (reference sequence). The CDR3 DNA reads TGTGCCAGCAGTTTAGGTTTAGCCGACACAGATACGCAGTATTTT. Its translation is CASSLGLADTDTQYF.

This sequence joins TRBV11-3 and TRBJ2-5; unclear D gene. Germline assignment: CDR1 SGHNT and CDR2 YENEEA. Trimming took 1 base from V and 5 from J, leaving 2 bases between them. The CDR3 totals 11 residues. CDR3 nucleotides: TGTGCCAGCAGCTTAGCGGAGACCCAGTACTTC. It specifies CASSLAETQYF.

This rearrangement joins TRBV14 to TRBJ1-1; D gene ambiguous. Trimming removed 0 bases at V and 1 base at J, with 9 bases between. There are 15 residues in the CDR3. The V gene's germline CDR1 is SGHDN and CDR2 FVKESK. The CDR3 DNA reads TGTGCCAGCAGCCAAGACTCCTCGAGGAACACTGAAGCTTTCTTT. As protein: CASSQDSSRNTEAFF.

The chain joins TRBV27 to TRBJ2-7, with D perhaps matching TRBD1 (5 bases). This CDR3 has 14 residues. The V gene's germline CDR1 is MNHEY and CDR2 SMNVEV (reference sequence). Trimming shortened V by 6 bases and J by 7 bases, and 19 bases separated the two germline ends. The CDR3 region has the DNA TGTGCCAGCAGCCCCCCCGGCAGGGTGGGAGAGCAGTACTTC. Translated, it gives CASSPPGRVGEQYF.

This clone was counted only a few times. The V gene is TRBV24-1, the J gene TRBJ1-1; D remains ambiguous. Per the germline V gene, CDR1 is KGHDR and CDR2 is SFDVKD. The CDR3 totals 13 residues. V gave up 4 bases and J gave up 10 bases, with 15 bases separating them. DNA of the CDR3: TGTGCCACCAGTGAGCCCGACGGTCGCGGAGCTTTCTTT. Amino acids: CATSEPDGRGAFF.

The gene calls are TRBV19 and TRBJ1-6, with D perhaps TRBD1 (6 bases). The V gene lost 5 bases and the J gene lost 0 bases, with 14 bases spanning the gap. The CDR3 is 17 amino acids. Looked up from germline, CDR1 is LNHDA and CDR2 is SQIVND (reference sequence). CDR3 protein: CASSPPGASSYNSPLHF. The CDR3 DNA follows: TGTGCCAGTAGTCCGCCAGGGGCCTCCTCCTATAATTCACCCCTCCACTTT.

This clone is a singleton in its sample. This chain uses TRBV19 with TRBJ1-5, with a tentative D call TRBD1 (6 bases). Germline CDR1 LNHDA, CDR2 SQIVND (reference sequence). V was shortened by 5 bases and J by 0 bases, with 14 bases between the two germline ends. The CDR3 contains 16 residues. DNA for the CDR3: TGTGCCAGTAGTTTATGGGACATCCATAGCAATCAGCCCCAGCATTTT. This encodes CASSLWDIHSNQPQHF.